The clone carrying this T cell receptor (beta chain) was counted between two and nine times. The same CDR3 also results from other DNA sequences found in this sample. After removal of 0 bases from V and 3 bases from J, the junction contained 5 bases not matched to a gene. This CDR3 is 15 amino acids long. Germline CDR1 reads SGDLS; CDR2 reads YYNGEE. In the original workflow: Reference gene primer amplification in the assay estimated nucleated cell counts. Measured with immunoSEQ multiplex PCR; TCRdb has only the in-frame clones, and not every one. The V and J calls and the clone size are those of that table, but D and trimming were determined from the DNA. This table has a few hundred thousand clones, around 90% appearing once. The sample originates from a study of blood T cell repertoires in COVID-19. Study details: Sites in the United States, Italy and Spain provided acute and convalescent COVID-19 samples. Nucleic acid was either cDNA or gDNA, and it came from T cells, B-cell-depleted T cells, or PBMCs.

The sample was peripheral blood. The clonotype was recovered from a man between 18 and 35 years old who had recovered from COVID-19. This chain connects TRBV9 to TRBJ2-7; 8 nucleotides align to TRBD2. In DNA, the CDR3 is TGTGCCAGCAGCGTAGGTCTAGCGGGCAGCTACGAGCAGTACTTC. This codes for CASSVGLAGSYEQYF.